In this sample, the clone carrying this TCR beta chain turned up a few times. Its antigen remains unidentified. These data come from a study of human T cells and chemical hapten exposure. Study details: Patches with 0.01% DPC went on the upper back, and the tests were read at 6 days. Study findings and constraints: With regard to DPC sensitization, TCRs above 1 in 1000 frequency did not change. Expanded TCRs created a significantly greater count of big CDR3 similarity clusters than controls did.

Described time point: patch test 3, about 24 weeks after DPC sensitization. The sample's treatment: therapeutic diphenylcyclopropenone sensitization with weekly scalp DPC. Total RNA was extracted from unfractionated whole blood. Germline V CDR1 and CDR2: SGHTA, FQGNSA. The CDR3 has 16 amino acids. With 4 bases removed from V and 2 bases from J, the gap between germline ends came to 16 bases. One entry per CDR3 protein, called by TCRdb with MiXCR from the RACE reads. The table has under 200,000 distinct CDR3 sequences, about a quarter seen once. V is TRBV7-2 and J is TRBJ2-3; tentatively, D is TRBD2 (6 bases). This receptor was identified in a woman under 30 with alopecia areata. Some clones in this sample may be carry-over from other donors' samples. Source: whole blood, taken in connection with sensitization to the hapten diphenylcyclopropenone (DPC). CDR3 DNA: TGTGCCAGCAGCTCTAGCTGGCGGGGCCTCACAGATACGCAGTATTTT. This encodes CASSSSWRGLTDTQYF.